The sequence of this TCR beta chain was determined in a study of control samples from healthy donors and cancer patients. The CDR3 sequence is 12 residues long. V shed 7 bases and J shed 3 bases, with 9 bases lying between them. Germline CDR1 reads SQVTM; CDR2 reads ANQGSEA. Only in-frame clones appear in the TCRdb table, and some are missing; sequencing was by immunoSEQ multiplex PCR. The profile shows around 180,000 clones, 90% to 95% of them singletons. The origin of this receptor is a woman between 18 and 30 years old in good health. The rearrangement joins TRBV29-1 to TRBJ1-4, with no clear D. The sample consisted of blood. The CDR3 DNA reads TGCAGCGCCGGACTGCCTAATGAAAAACTGTTTTTT. This translates into CSAGLPNEKLFF.